This T cell receptor beta chain was sequenced in a study of T cells in Graves' hyperthyroidism and ophthalmopathy. As for this clonotype: The target antigen is unknown.

Hyperthyroidism patients were newly diagnosed, had disease duration under 2 months, and were aged 18 to 65 years. Exclusion criteria comprised uncontrolled infection, other autoimmune disease, pregnancy or lactation. Study conclusions and caveats: Researchers found most expanded thyroid clonotypes above 0.001 in blood as well. Stable hyperthyroidism and ophthalmopathy were separated using 13 V-J signatures.

TCR beta CDR3 regions were amplified from RNA. Using the HTBI primer set, a first-round RT-PCR was run on the TCR CDR3. TCRdb passed the multiplex PCR reads through MiXCR, listing each CDR3 protein once. The table lists some 740,000 distinct CDR3 sequences, roughly 15% of them singletons. The J segment lost 2 bases and the V segment lost 6 bases, leaving 21 bases of the junction unmatched. The CDR3 is made up of 20 amino acids. Germline values: CDR1 MDHEN, CDR2 SYDVKM. The sequence derives from a woman under 30 with Graves' hyperthyroidism. The specimen sequenced was blood. The chain employs TRBV28 and TRBJ2-2, with 7 bases fitting TRBD2. The CDR3 DNA reads TGTGCCAGCAGCGCCATTCCCCCGGGACTACCAACTCCAAACACCGGGGAGCTGTTTTTT. Protein sequence: CASSAIPPGLPTPNTGELFF. Together with reference TRBV28 and TRBJ2-2, the CDR3 gives the full variable domain: DVKVTQSSRYLVKRTGEKVFLECVQDMDHENMFWYRQDPGLGLRLIYFSYDVKMKEKGDIPEGYSVSREKKERFSLILESASTNQTSMYLCASSAIPPGLPTPNTGELFFGEGSRLTVL.